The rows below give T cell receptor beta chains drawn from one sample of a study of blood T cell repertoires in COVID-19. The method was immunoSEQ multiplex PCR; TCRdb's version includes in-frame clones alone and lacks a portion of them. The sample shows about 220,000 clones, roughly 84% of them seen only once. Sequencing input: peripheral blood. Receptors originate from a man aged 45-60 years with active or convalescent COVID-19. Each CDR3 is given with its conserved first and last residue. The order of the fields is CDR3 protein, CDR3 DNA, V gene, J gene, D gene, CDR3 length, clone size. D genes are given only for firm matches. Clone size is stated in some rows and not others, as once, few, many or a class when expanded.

cdr3_aa: CASSSRTVTTNEKLFF
cdr3_nt: TGTGCCAGCAGTTCGAGGACAGTTACAACTAATGAAAAACTGTTTTTT
v_call: TRBV28
j_call: TRBJ1-4
d_call: .
cdr3_length: 16
clone_size: .

cdr3_aa: CASSGGTSLHNEQFF
cdr3_nt: TGTGCCAGCAGCGGGGGGACTAGCTTACACAATGAGCAGTTCTTC
v_call: TRBV9
j_call: TRBJ2-1
d_call: TRBD2
cdr3_length: 15
clone_size: .

cdr3_aa: CASSRRGKETQYF
cdr3_nt: TGTGCCAGCAGCCGACGGGGGAAAGAGACCCAGTACTTC
v_call: TRBV5-4
j_call: TRBJ2-5
d_call: .
cdr3_length: 13
clone_size: .

cdr3_aa: CASRTAVLTEAFF
cdr3_nt: TGTGCCAGCAGAACGGCGGTACTAACTGAAGCTTTCTTT
v_call: TRBV6-5
j_call: TRBJ1-1
d_call: .
cdr3_length: 13
clone_size: .

cdr3_aa: CASSRGGSLGPTGELFF
cdr3_nt: TGTGCCAGCAGTCGTGGGGGGTCTTTAGGTCCCACCGGGGAGCTGTTTTTT
v_call: TRBV27
j_call: TRBJ2-2
d_call: .
cdr3_length: 17
clone_size: .

cdr3_aa: CASSPTGQNNSPLHF
cdr3_nt: TGTGCCAGCAGCCCAACGGGACAGAATAATTCACCCCTCCACTTT
v_call: TRBV7-9
j_call: TRBJ1-6
d_call: TRBD1
cdr3_length: 15
clone_size: .

cdr3_aa: CASSFGLTHSDTQYF
cdr3_nt: TGTGCCAGCAGCTTTGGGTTGACCCACAGTGATACGCAGTATTTT
v_call: TRBV7-2
j_call: TRBJ2-3
d_call: .
cdr3_length: 15
clone_size: once

cdr3_aa: CASSPAGQGDAEAFF
cdr3_nt: TGTGCCAGCTCACCAGCGGGACAGGGGGACGCTGAAGCTTTCTTT
v_call: TRBV18
j_call: TRBJ1-1
d_call: TRBD1
cdr3_length: 15
clone_size: .

cdr3_aa: CASIKEGAEAFF
cdr3_nt: TGTGCCAGCATCAAGGAGGGAGCTGAAGCTTTCTTT
v_call: TRBV7-9
j_call: TRBJ1-1
d_call: .
cdr3_length: 12
clone_size: .

cdr3_aa: CASSLGQTRNTIYF
cdr3_nt: TGTGCCAGCAGTTTAGGGCAGACCCGAAACACCATATATTTT
v_call: TRBV28
j_call: TRBJ1-3
d_call: .
cdr3_length: 14
clone_size: .

cdr3_aa: CASSPTRGLGEKLFF
cdr3_nt: TGTGCCAGCAGTCCAACCAGGGGTTTAGGTGAAAAACTGTTTTTT
v_call: TRBV27
j_call: TRBJ1-4
d_call: .
cdr3_length: 15
clone_size: .

cdr3_aa: CAISESGRDSNQPQHF
cdr3_nt: TGTGCCATCAGTGAGTCGGGGCGGGACAGCAATCAGCCCCAGCATTTT
v_call: TRBV10-3
j_call: TRBJ1-5
d_call: .
cdr3_length: 16
clone_size: .

cdr3_aa: CASSLQGQKLFF
cdr3_nt: TGTGCCAGCAGCTTACAGGGTCAAAAACTGTTTTTT
v_call: TRBV7-9
j_call: TRBJ1-4
d_call: .
cdr3_length: 12
clone_size: .

cdr3_aa: CASSILQTQYF
cdr3_nt: TGTGCCAGCAGTATCCTTCAGACCCAGTACTTC
v_call: TRBV6-2/TRBV6-3
j_call: TRBJ2-5
d_call: .
cdr3_length: 11
clone_size: .

cdr3_aa: CASSRLESAGEKLFF
cdr3_nt: TGTGCCAGCAGCCGACTCGAATCGGCTGGGGAAAAACTGTTTTTT
v_call: TRBV7-9
j_call: TRBJ1-4
d_call: .
cdr3_length: 15
clone_size: .

cdr3_aa: CASSLSAAAALNSPLHF
cdr3_nt: TGTGCCAGCAGCTTATCGGCGGCCGCTGCGCTTAATTCACCCCTCCACTTT
v_call: TRBV7-8
j_call: TRBJ1-6
d_call: .
cdr3_length: 17
clone_size: few

cdr3_aa: CASSQQGKETQYF
cdr3_nt: TGTGCCAGCAGTCAACAGGGGAAAGAGACCCAGTACTTC
v_call: TRBV2
j_call: TRBJ2-5
d_call: TRBD1
cdr3_length: 13
clone_size: .

cdr3_aa: CASSPATGVREKLFF
cdr3_nt: TGTGCCAGCAGCCCCGCGACAGGGGTCCGGGAAAAACTGTTTTTT
v_call: TRBV5-6
j_call: TRBJ1-4
d_call: TRBD1
cdr3_length: 15
clone_size: .

cdr3_aa: CASSRQGARTDTQYF
cdr3_nt: TGTGCCAGTAGTAGACAGGGGGCTCGCACAGATACGCAGTATTTT
v_call: TRBV19
j_call: TRBJ2-3
d_call: TRBD1
cdr3_length: 15
clone_size: .

cdr3_aa: CASSPEGMLNYGYTF
cdr3_nt: TGTGCCAGCAGTCCGGAGGGCATGCTCAACTATGGCTACACCTTC
v_call: TRBV6-5
j_call: TRBJ1-2
d_call: .
cdr3_length: 15
clone_size: once

cdr3_aa: CASRRTSGSYNEQFF
cdr3_nt: TGTGCCAGCAGACGTACTAGCGGGAGCTACAATGAGCAGTTCTTC
v_call: TRBV6-5
j_call: TRBJ2-1
d_call: TRBD2
cdr3_length: 15
clone_size: .

cdr3_aa: CATRPTGRHSPLHF
cdr3_nt: TGTGCCACCCGCCCGACAGGGCGTCATTCACCCCTCCACTTT
v_call: TRBV7-9
j_call: TRBJ1-6
d_call: TRBD1
cdr3_length: 14
clone_size: .

cdr3_aa: CAVRREPGQGAGEAFF
cdr3_nt: TGTGCCGTACGAAGAGAACCGGGACAGGGGGCTGGTGAAGCTTTCTTT
v_call: TRBV10-3
j_call: TRBJ1-1
d_call: TRBD1
cdr3_length: 16
clone_size: .

cdr3_aa: CASSLWPGNNEQFF
cdr3_nt: TGTGCCAGCAGCTTATGGCCAGGGAACAATGAGCAGTTCTTC
v_call: TRBV7-3
j_call: TRBJ2-1
d_call: .
cdr3_length: 14
clone_size: .

cdr3_aa: CASSLVDRGRLYTF
cdr3_nt: TGTGCCAGCAGCTTAGTCGACAGGGGGCGGCTCTACACCTTC
v_call: TRBV11-2
j_call: TRBJ1-2
d_call: TRBD1
cdr3_length: 14
clone_size: .

cdr3_aa: CASSYSGAHEQFF
cdr3_nt: TGTGCCAGCAGTTACTCAGGGGCGCATGAGCAGTTCTTC
v_call: TRBV6-5
j_call: TRBJ2-1
d_call: .
cdr3_length: 13
clone_size: .

cdr3_aa: CASSLRQGDGYTF
cdr3_nt: TGTGCCAGCAGCTTAAGACAGGGCGATGGCTACACCTTC
v_call: TRBV7-3
j_call: TRBJ1-2
d_call: TRBD1
cdr3_length: 13
clone_size: .

cdr3_aa: CASRQQGYEKLFF
cdr3_nt: TGTGCCAGCAGGCAACAGGGATATGAAAAACTGTTTTTT
v_call: TRBV7-2
j_call: TRBJ1-4
d_call: .
cdr3_length: 13
clone_size: .

cdr3_aa: CASSFSRNQETQYF
cdr3_nt: TGCGCCAGCAGCTTTTCGCGGAACCAAGAGACCCAGTACTTC
v_call: TRBV5-1
j_call: TRBJ2-5
d_call: .
cdr3_length: 14
clone_size: few

cdr3_aa: CASSQSRGGFTDTQYF
cdr3_nt: TGTGCCAGCAGCCAATCCCGCGGGGGGTTCACAGATACGCAGTATTTT
v_call: TRBV16
j_call: TRBJ2-3
d_call: TRBD2
cdr3_length: 16
clone_size: .

cdr3_aa: CAISDGVQTTNEKLFF
cdr3_nt: TGTGCCATCAGTGATGGTGTACAAACAACTAATGAAAAACTGTTTTTT
v_call: TRBV10-3
j_call: TRBJ1-4
d_call: .
cdr3_length: 16
clone_size: .

cdr3_aa: CASSPTSGSYEQYF
cdr3_nt: TGTGCCAGCAGCCCGACTAGCGGATCCTACGAGCAGTACTTC
v_call: TRBV16
j_call: TRBJ2-7
d_call: TRBD2
cdr3_length: 14
clone_size: few

cdr3_aa: CASSVRGYTEAFF
cdr3_nt: TGTGCCAGCAGTGTCAGAGGGTACACTGAAGCTTTCTTT
v_call: TRBV7-2
j_call: TRBJ1-1
d_call: .
cdr3_length: 13
clone_size: .

cdr3_aa: CASSIRQRYSNQPQHF
cdr3_nt: TGTGCCAGTAGTATTCGGCAGCGATATAGCAATCAGCCCCAGCATTTT
v_call: TRBV19
j_call: TRBJ1-5
d_call: .
cdr3_length: 16
clone_size: few

cdr3_aa: CASSYSGSPSGPQETQYF
cdr3_nt: TGTGCCAGCAGTTACTCCGGGTCGCCTAGCGGGCCCCAAGAGACCCAGTACTTC
v_call: TRBV6-2/TRBV6-3
j_call: TRBJ2-5
d_call: TRBD2
cdr3_length: 18
clone_size: .

cdr3_aa: CASSLRQGVGYTF
cdr3_nt: TGTGCCAGCAGCTTAAGACAGGGTGTAGGCTACACCTTC
v_call: TRBV7-3
j_call: TRBJ1-2
d_call: TRBD1
cdr3_length: 13
clone_size: many

cdr3_aa: CASSVLKGISRGYTF
cdr3_nt: TGTGCCAGCAGTGTCCTTAAGGGGATTTCCAGGGGCTACACCTTC
v_call: TRBV2
j_call: TRBJ1-2
d_call: .
cdr3_length: 15
clone_size: .

cdr3_aa: CASSGLPDTQYF
cdr3_nt: TGTGCCAGCAGTGGACTTCCGGATACGCAGTATTTT
v_call: TRBV5-4
j_call: TRBJ2-3
d_call: .
cdr3_length: 12
clone_size: .

cdr3_aa: CASSLDRVGLATYNEQFF
cdr3_nt: TGTGCCAGCAGCTTAGACAGGGTGGGACTAGCCACCTACAATGAGCAGTTCTTC
v_call: TRBV11-3
j_call: TRBJ2-1
d_call: TRBD2
cdr3_length: 18
clone_size: .

cdr3_aa: CASSPGQGAYEQYF
cdr3_nt: TGTGCCAGCTCACCAGGACAGGGAGCTTACGAGCAGTACTTC
v_call: TRBV18
j_call: TRBJ2-7
d_call: TRBD1
cdr3_length: 14
clone_size: .

cdr3_aa: CASSLGRIGYGYTF
cdr3_nt: TGTGCCAGCAGCTTAGGGCGGATCGGATATGGCTACACCTTC
v_call: TRBV11-3
j_call: TRBJ1-2
d_call: .
cdr3_length: 14
clone_size: .

cdr3_aa: CSAWAGVGYGYTF
cdr3_nt: TGCAGCGCCTGGGCGGGGGTAGGCTATGGCTACACCTTC
v_call: TRBV29-1
j_call: TRBJ1-2
d_call: .
cdr3_length: 13
clone_size: .

cdr3_aa: CASSNFGQGAWELFF
cdr3_nt: TGTGCCAGCAGTAACTTCGGACAGGGGGCGTGGGAGCTGTTTTTT
v_call: TRBV6-6
j_call: TRBJ2-2
d_call: TRBD1
cdr3_length: 15
clone_size: .

cdr3_aa: CASSRLDRGTEAFF
cdr3_nt: TGTGCCAGCAGTCGACTGGACAGGGGCACTGAAGCTTTCTTT
v_call: TRBV6-2/TRBV6-3
j_call: TRBJ1-1
d_call: TRBD1
cdr3_length: 14
clone_size: .

cdr3_aa: CASSQEDSGSYEQYF
cdr3_nt: TGCGCCAGCAGCCAGGAAGACAGCGGGTCCTACGAGCAGTACTTC
v_call: TRBV4-1
j_call: TRBJ2-7
d_call: .
cdr3_length: 15
clone_size: .

cdr3_aa: CASSSSSTGGIDTQYF
cdr3_nt: .
v_call: TRBV28
j_call: TRBJ2-3
d_call: .
cdr3_length: 16
clone_size: .

cdr3_aa: CASSLASSSYNEQFF
cdr3_nt: TGTGCCAGCAGCTTAGCTAGCAGCTCCTACAATGAGCAGTTCTTC
v_call: TRBV11-3
j_call: TRBJ2-1
d_call: .
cdr3_length: 15
clone_size: .

cdr3_aa: CASKEASGRAQYF
cdr3_nt: TGTGCCAGCAAGGAGGCTAGCGGGAGGGCGCAGTATTTT
v_call: TRBV7-2
j_call: TRBJ2-3
d_call: TRBD2
cdr3_length: 13
clone_size: .

cdr3_aa: CASSPTGGENQPQHF
cdr3_nt: TGTGCCAGCTCACCAACGGGGGGGGAGAATCAGCCCCAGCATTTT
v_call: TRBV18
j_call: TRBJ1-5
d_call: .
cdr3_length: 15
clone_size: .

cdr3_aa: CASSLEVPPDTQYF
cdr3_nt: TGTGCCAGCAGCCTGGAGGTCCCCCCAGATACGCAGTATTTT
v_call: TRBV27
j_call: TRBJ2-3
d_call: .
cdr3_length: 14
clone_size: .

cdr3_aa: CASSQFRDRDDEQFF
cdr3_nt: TGCGCCAGCAGCCAATTTCGGGACAGGGACGATGAGCAGTTCTTC
v_call: TRBV4-1
j_call: TRBJ2-1
d_call: TRBD1
cdr3_length: 15
clone_size: .

cdr3_aa: CASSLALGVTSTDTQYF
cdr3_nt: TGTGCCAGCAGCTTAGCCCTCGGGGTAACTAGCACAGATACGCAGTATTTT
v_call: TRBV7-6
j_call: TRBJ2-3
d_call: .
cdr3_length: 17
clone_size: .

cdr3_aa: CASSVGRGRTYEQYF
cdr3_nt: TGTGCCAGCAGCGTAGGAAGGGGAAGGACCTACGAGCAGTACTTC
v_call: TRBV9
j_call: TRBJ2-7
d_call: .
cdr3_length: 15
clone_size: .

cdr3_aa: CASSTSSYNEQFF
cdr3_nt: TGTGCCAGTAGTACGAGCTCCTACAATGAGCAGTTCTTC
v_call: TRBV19
j_call: TRBJ2-1
d_call: .
cdr3_length: 13
clone_size: .

cdr3_aa: CASSQDPPGARETQYF
cdr3_nt: TGCGCCAGCAGCCAAGATCCCCCGGGAGCCCGCGAGACCCAGTACTTC
v_call: TRBV4-3
j_call: TRBJ2-5
d_call: .
cdr3_length: 16
clone_size: .

cdr3_aa: CAWRQPAGGETQYF
cdr3_nt: TGTGCCTGGAGACAACCAGCGGGAGGCGAGACCCAGTACTTC
v_call: TRBV30
j_call: TRBJ2-5
d_call: TRBD2
cdr3_length: 14
clone_size: .